The clone carrying this T cell receptor beta chain came up once. The antigen is not known. The germline V and J ends were trimmed by 6 bases and 1 base, with 14 bases remaining between them. Germline V gives CDR1 MDHEN, CDR2 SYDVKM. This CDR3 spans 15 amino acids. The method was immunoSEQ multiplex PCR; TCRdb's version includes in-frame clones alone and lacks a portion of them. Among approximately 35,000 clones listed, roughly nine tenths were seen once. This specimen belongs to a study of T cells in localized non-small cell lung cancer. Study-wide findings and caveats: There were a median around 57 of the top 100 tumor clones appearing in adjacent lung. T cell clonality was highest in uninvolved adjacent lung, above tumor.

The specimen was PBMCs, collected before any cancer treatment. The chain combines TRBV28 with TRBJ2-3; D is tentatively TRBD1 or TRBD2 (5 bases each). This receptor was obtained from a man aged 40 to 75 with stage II lung adenocarcinoma. The DNA for the CDR3 is TGTGCCAGCAGGCAGGCAGGGAGTGGCACAGATACGCAGTATTTT. Translating gives CASRQAGSGTDTQYF.